This T cell receptor (beta chain) was profiled in a study of vaccination and CD4 T cells after COVID-19. For the study at large: Investigators took post-vaccine samples a median about 65 days after dose two, within a range of 14 to 241.

Concerning this clonotype itself: Its cognate antigen is unknown.

Stated treatment: roughly 10-day PBMC culture with coronavirus spike peptide pools or control peptides (ViraFEST assay). Negative selection separated CD4+ T cells from 10-day cultures. Sequenced with the Oncomine TCR Beta short-read assay was DNA taken from cultured CD4+ T cells. The source of extracted genomic DNA was cultured CD4+ T cells. TCRdb re-called the PCR reads through MiXCR, storing one row per CDR3 protein. The sample consists of some 25,000 distinct CDR3 sequences, 62% of them appearing once. Germline CDR1 is SGHTA and CDR2 is FQGNSA. The CDR3 extends over 14 amino acids. Trimming left V 6 bases short and J 0 bases short, with 9 bases between.

This clonotype originated in a human donor who received a COVID-19 vaccine. The starting material was CD4+ T cells from blood, cultured in vitro, obtained after SARS-CoV-2 vaccination. The chain employs TRBV7-2 and TRBJ1-3; maybe TRBD1 (6 bases). The CDR3 nucleotides are TGTGCCAGCAGTTTGGACAGCTCTGGAAACACCATATATTTT. It specifies CASSLDSSGNTIYF.